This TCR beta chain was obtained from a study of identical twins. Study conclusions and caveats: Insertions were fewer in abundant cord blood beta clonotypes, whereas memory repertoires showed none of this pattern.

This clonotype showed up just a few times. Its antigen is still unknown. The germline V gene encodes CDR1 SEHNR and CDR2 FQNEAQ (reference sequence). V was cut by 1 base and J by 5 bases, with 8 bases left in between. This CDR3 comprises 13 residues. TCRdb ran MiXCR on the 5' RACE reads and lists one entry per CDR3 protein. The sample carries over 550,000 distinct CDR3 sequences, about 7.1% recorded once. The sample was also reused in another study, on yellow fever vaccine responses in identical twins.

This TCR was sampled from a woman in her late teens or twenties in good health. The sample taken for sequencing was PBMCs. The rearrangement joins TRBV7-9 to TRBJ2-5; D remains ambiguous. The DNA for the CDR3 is TGTGCCAGCAGCTTAGTAGCCAGGGAGACCCAGTACTTC. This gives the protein CASSLVARETQYF.